This TCR beta chain was recovered during a study of shared T cell receptors in the human thymus. The CDR3 loop spans 13 amino acids. Germline loops: CDR1 SQVTM, CDR2 ANQGSEA. V gave up 4 bases and J gave up 1 base, with 10 bases separating them. Here immunoSEQ multiplex PCR was the method, and the copy in TCRdb shows in-frame clones only, minus some. In the table there are hundreds of thousands of clones, roughly 90% of which are singletons. The sample was also linked to a second study, of human thymus T cells.

Sequenced input: thymocytes. The genes are TRBV29-1 and TRBJ1-1, with D maybe TRBD1 (5 bases). This TCR came from a boy under two years old with a congenital heart defect. CDR3 nucleotides: TGCAGCGTTGGACAGAGATCGAACACTGAAGCTTTCTTT. Translated: CSVGQRSNTEAFF.